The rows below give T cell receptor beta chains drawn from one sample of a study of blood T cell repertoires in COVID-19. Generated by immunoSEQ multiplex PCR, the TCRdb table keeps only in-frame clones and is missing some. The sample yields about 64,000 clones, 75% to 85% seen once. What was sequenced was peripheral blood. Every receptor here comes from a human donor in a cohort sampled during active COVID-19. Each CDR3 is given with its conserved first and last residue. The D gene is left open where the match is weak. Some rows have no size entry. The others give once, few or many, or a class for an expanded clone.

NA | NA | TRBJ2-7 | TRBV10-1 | TGCGCCAGCAGTGAGTCTCCAGCCAGGGGAGAGCAGTACTTC | CASSESPARGEQYF
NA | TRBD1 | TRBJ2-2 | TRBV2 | TGTGCCAGCAGCGGACAGGGCAGGGAGCTGTTTTTT | CASSGQGRELFF
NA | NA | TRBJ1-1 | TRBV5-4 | TGTGCCAGCTCGAGACAGACCCGGATGAACACTGAAGCTTTCTTT | CASSRQTRMNTEAFF
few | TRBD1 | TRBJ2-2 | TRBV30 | TGTGCCAGGACCGGGGGACAGGGCATAACCGGGGAGCTGTTTTTT | CARTGGQGITGELFF
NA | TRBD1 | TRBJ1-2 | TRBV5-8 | TGTGCCAGCAGCTTACGGACCCTGGACAGGGGGCTGGGTGGCTACACCTTC | CASSLRTLDRGLGGYTF
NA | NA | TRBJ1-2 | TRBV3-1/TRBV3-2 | TGTGCCAGCAGCCAAGATGGGGGGACTTATGGCTACACCTTC | CASSQDGGTYGYTF
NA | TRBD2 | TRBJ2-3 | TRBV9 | TGTGCCAGCAGCCTCGGGACTAGCGCAGATACGCAGTATTTT | CASSLGTSADTQYF
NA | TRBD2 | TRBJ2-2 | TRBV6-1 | TGTGCCAGCAGTGGCCGACTAGCGGGGGGGGTCGGCGGGGAGCTGTTTTTT | CASSGRLAGGVGGELFF
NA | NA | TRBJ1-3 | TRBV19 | TGTGCCAGTAGTATGGCGGGCCAGGTCGGAAACACCATATATTTT | CASSMAGQVGNTIYF
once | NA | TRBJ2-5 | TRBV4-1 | TGCGCCAGCAGCCATCCGTTGGGGGGGGCGGAAGAGACCCAGTACTTC | CASSHPLGGAEETQYF
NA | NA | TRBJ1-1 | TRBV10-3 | TGTGCCATCAGTGAGCGAGGGGAAGCTTTCTTT | CAISERGEAFF
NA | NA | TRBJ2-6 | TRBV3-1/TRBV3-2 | TGTGCCAGCAGCCAATCCGGTTCCGGGGCCAACGTCCTGACTTTC | CASSQSGSGANVLTF
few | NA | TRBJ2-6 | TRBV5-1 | TGCGCCAGCAGCTCCTTCAGGGCGGACACTGGGGCCAACGTCCTGACTTTC | CASSSFRADTGANVLTF
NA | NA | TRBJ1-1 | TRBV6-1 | TGTGCCAGCAGTGAAGCGGCAGGGATGAACACTGAAGCTTTCTTT | CASSEAAGMNTEAFF
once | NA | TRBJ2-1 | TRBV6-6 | TGTGCCAGCAGGCCGACTAGTAATGGGAACAATGAGCAGTTCTTC | CASRPTSNGNNEQFF
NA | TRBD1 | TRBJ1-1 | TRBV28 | TGTGCCAGCAGTTGGGTACAGGGGGCGGTAAACGGAGCTTTCTTT | CASSWVQGAVNGAFF
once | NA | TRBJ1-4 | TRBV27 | TGTGCCAGCAGTCCCTACAGGGCCCCTAATGAAAAACTGTTTTTT | CASSPYRAPNEKLFF
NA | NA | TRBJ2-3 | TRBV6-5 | TGTGCCAGCTCCGCAGGGGGGCTCGCAGATACGCAGTATTTT | CASSAGGLADTQYF
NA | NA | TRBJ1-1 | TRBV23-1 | TGCGCCAGCAGTCCCGATCGACTGATGAACACTGAAGCTTTCTTT | CASSPDRLMNTEAFF
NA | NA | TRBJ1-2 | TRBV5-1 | TGCGCCAGCAGTAATGAGGGTTTTAGAGGCTACACCTTC | CASSNEGFRGYTF
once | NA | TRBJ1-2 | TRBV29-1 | TGCAGCGTTGTAGAGATCCAGGGTAACCGCGGTACCTTC | CSVVEIQGNRGTF
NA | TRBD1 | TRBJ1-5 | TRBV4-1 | TGCGCCAGCAGCCACGCAGACAGGGTCGATCAGCCCCAGCATTTT | CASSHADRVDQPQHF
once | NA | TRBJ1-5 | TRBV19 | NA | CATAQRDRSLHFDSNQPQHF
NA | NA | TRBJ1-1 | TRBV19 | TGTGCCAGTAAGGCAGGGACTGAAGCTTTCTTT | CASKAGTEAFF
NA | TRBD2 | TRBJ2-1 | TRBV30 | TGTGCCTGGAGTGTACTTGGTAGCGGGGATGAGCAGTTCTTC | CAWSVLGSGDEQFF
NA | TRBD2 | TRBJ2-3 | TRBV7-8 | TGTGCCAGCAGCTTAGCAGTAAGCGGGGGGAGCACAGATACGCAGTATTTT | CASSLAVSGGSTDTQYF
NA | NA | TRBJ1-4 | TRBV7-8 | TGTGCCAGCAGCTCGGGAACTAATGAAAAACTGTTTTTT | CASSSGTNEKLFF
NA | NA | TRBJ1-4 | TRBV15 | TGTGCCACCAGCAGAGATCTTGCTAATGAAAAACTGTTTTTT | CATSRDLANEKLFF
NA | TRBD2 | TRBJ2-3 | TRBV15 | TGTGCCACCAGCTTCCTAGCGGGGGGGCCAGATACGCAGTATTTT | CATSFLAGGPDTQYF
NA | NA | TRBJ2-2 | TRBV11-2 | TGTGCCAGCAGCTTCCGGGCCGCTCGGGGCGGGGAGCTGTTTTTT | CASSFRAARGGELFF
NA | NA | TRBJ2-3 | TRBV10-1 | TGCGCCAGCAGTCCAACAGGGAGGGGCACAGATACGCAGTATTTT | CASSPTGRGTDTQYF
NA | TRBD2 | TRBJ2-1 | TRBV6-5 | TGTGCCACGGCAGGTGGGGGGGTATGGGTCAATGAGCAGTTCTTC | CATAGGGVWVNEQFF
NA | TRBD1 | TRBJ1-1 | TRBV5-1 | TGCGCCAGCAGCTCCCGACAGGGGGCTGTCGGCACTGAAGCTTTCTTT | CASSSRQGAVGTEAFF
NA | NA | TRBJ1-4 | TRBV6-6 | TGTGCCAGCAGTCGCCCCCCGACGTGGGGGGGGAGTGAAAAACTGTTTTTT | CASSRPPTWGGSEKLFF
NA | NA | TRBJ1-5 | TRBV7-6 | TGTGCCAGCAGCTTAGCGGCCGACAGTTATAGCAATCAGCCCCAGCATTTT | CASSLAADSYSNQPQHF
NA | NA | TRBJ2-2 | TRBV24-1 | TGTGCCTTTAGAGGGGGGAACACCGGGGAGCTGTTTTTT | CAFRGGNTGELFF
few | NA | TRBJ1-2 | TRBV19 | TGTGCCAGTAGTGGGCCCCTGGCGAATGGCTACACCTTC | CASSGPLANGYTF
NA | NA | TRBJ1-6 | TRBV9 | TGTGCCAGCAGCGCAACGGGACAAAGCTCCTATAATTCACCCCTCCACTTT | CASSATGQSSYNSPLHF
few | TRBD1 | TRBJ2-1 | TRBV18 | TGTGCCAGCTCACCACGGGACAGGGTAGTCAATGAGCAGTTCTTC | CASSPRDRVVNEQFF
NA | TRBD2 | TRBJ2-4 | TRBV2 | TGTGCCAGCTCCGCTAGCGGGAGCCTGCACGAAAACATTCAGTACTTC | CASSASGSLHENIQYF
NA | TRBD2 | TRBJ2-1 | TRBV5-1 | TGCGCCAGCAGCTTGAATAGCGGGGCCTACAATGAGCAGTTCTTC | CASSLNSGAYNEQFF
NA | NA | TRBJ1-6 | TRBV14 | TGTGCCAGCAGCCAAGAAAACAGGGAGAATTCACCCCTCCACTTT | CASSQENRENSPLHF
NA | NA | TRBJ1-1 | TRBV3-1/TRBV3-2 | TGTGCCAGCAGCCAGTCCGTTACTGAAGCTTTCTTT | CASSQSVTEAFF
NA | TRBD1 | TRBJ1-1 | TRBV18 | TGTGCCAGCTCACCAAAGGACAGGGGTCGTTTGGACACTGAAGCTTTCTTT | CASSPKDRGRLDTEAFF
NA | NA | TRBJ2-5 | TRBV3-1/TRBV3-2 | TGTGCCAGCAGCCAAGTTAAAGAGGGGACCCAGTACTTC | CASSQVKEGTQYF
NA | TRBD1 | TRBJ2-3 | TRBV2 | TGTGCCAGCACCGGGACAGCCACAGATACGCAGTATTTT | CASTGTATDTQYF
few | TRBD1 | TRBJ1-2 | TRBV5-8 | TGTGCCAGCAGCTTTAGAACCCGGGACAGGTCCCGTAACTACACCTTC | CASSFRTRDRSRNYTF
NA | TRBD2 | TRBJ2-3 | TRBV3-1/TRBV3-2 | TGTGCCAGCACCAAAACTCGGACTAGCGGGGGGAGGGCGCAGTATTTT | CASTKTRTSGGRAQYF
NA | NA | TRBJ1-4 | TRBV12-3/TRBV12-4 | TGTGCCAGTCAGGGATTTTCGAATGAAAAACTGTTTTTT | CASQGFSNEKLFF
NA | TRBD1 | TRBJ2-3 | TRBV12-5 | TGTGCTAGTGGTTGGACAGGGGAGGATACGCAGTATTTT | CASGWTGEDTQYF
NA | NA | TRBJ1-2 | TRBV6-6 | TGTGCCAGCAGTTACCCCCAGGTCGGTTATGGCTACACCTTC | CASSYPQVGYGYTF